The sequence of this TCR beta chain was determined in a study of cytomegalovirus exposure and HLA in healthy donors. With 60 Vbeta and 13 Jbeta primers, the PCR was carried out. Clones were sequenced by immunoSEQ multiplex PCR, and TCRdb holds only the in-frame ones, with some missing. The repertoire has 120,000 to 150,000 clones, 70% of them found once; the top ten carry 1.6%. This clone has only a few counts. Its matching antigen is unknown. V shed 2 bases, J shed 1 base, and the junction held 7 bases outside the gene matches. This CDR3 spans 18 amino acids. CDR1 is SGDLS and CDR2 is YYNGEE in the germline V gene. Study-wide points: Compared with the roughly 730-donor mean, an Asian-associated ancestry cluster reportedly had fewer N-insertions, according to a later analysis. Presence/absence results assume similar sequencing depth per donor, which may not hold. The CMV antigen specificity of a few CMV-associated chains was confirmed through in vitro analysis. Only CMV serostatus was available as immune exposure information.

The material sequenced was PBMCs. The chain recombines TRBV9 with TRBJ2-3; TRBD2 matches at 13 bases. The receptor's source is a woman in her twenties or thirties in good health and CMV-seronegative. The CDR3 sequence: CASSVKSGTSGGTDTQYF. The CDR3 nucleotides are TGTGCCAGCAGCGTCAAGTCCGGGACTAGCGGGGGCACAGATACGCAGTATTTT. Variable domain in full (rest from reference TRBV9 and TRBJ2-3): DSGVTQTPKHLITATGQRVTLRCSPRSGDLSVYWYQQSLDQGLQFLIQYYNGEERAKGNILERFSAQQFPDLHSELNLSSLELGDSALYFCASSVKSGTSGGTDTQYFGPGTRLTVL.